Sequencing of this T cell receptor beta chain was carried out in a study of blood T cell repertoires in COVID-19. Study context: COVID-19 samples collected from the United States, Italy and Spain covered acute and convalescent phases.

Clones were sequenced by immunoSEQ multiplex PCR, and TCRdb holds only the in-frame ones, with some missing. The table lists tens of thousands of clones, roughly four fifths of them singletons. The trim removed 5 bases at V and 5 bases at J, leaving 8 bases unmatched. Germline lookup yields CDR1 LNHDA and CDR2 SQIVND (reference sequence). This CDR3 region has 15 residues. This chain uses TRBV19 with TRBJ1-4; 7 bases are shared with TRBD1. What was sequenced was peripheral blood. The receptor comes from a man older than 75 with acute or convalescent COVID-19. The CDR3 loop reads CASSPWDSGNEKLFF. The CDR3 DNA sequence: TGTGCCAGTAGTCCCTGGGACAGCGGAAATGAAAAACTGTTTTTT.